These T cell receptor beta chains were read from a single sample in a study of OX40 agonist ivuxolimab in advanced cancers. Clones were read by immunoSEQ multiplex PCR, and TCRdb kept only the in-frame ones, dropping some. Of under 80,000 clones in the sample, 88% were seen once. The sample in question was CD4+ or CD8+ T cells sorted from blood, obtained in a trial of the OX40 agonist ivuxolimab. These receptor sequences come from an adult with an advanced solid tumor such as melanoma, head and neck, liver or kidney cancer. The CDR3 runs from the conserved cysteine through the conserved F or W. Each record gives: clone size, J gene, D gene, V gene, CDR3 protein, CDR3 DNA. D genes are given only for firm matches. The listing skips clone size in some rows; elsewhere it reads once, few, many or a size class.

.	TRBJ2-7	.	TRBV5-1	CASSLDQVVREQYF	TGCGCCAGCAGCTTGGATCAGGTTGTGCGCGAGCAGTACTTC
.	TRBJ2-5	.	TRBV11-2	CASSPRREQETQYF	TGTGCCAGCAGCCCCAGGAGGGAACAAGAGACCCAGTACTTC
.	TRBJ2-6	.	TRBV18	CASSPPRGGVTGANVLTF	TGTGCCAGCTCACCTCCCAGGGGGGGAGTGACTGGGGCCAACGTCCTGACTTTC
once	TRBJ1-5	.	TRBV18	CATSVGAVQPQHF	TGTGCCACCTCCGTAGGGGCCGTTCAGCCCCAGCATTTT
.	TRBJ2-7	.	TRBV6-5	CASSPAYANEQYF	TGTGCCAGCAGCCCGGCCTATGCCAACGAGCAGTACTTC
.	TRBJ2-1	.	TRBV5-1	CASSLTRASRHSYNEQFF	TGCGCCAGCAGCTTAACTAGGGCCTCCAGACATAGCTACAATGAGCAGTTCTTC
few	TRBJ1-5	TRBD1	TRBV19	CASSFQDRQPQHF	TGTGCCAGTAGTTTCCAGGACAGGCAGCCCCAGCATTTT
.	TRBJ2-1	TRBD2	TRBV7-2	CASSSTGLAGEQFF	TGTGCCAGCAGCTCAACGGGACTAGCGGGTGAGCAGTTCTTC
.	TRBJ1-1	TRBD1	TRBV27	CASSSGDRTRAFF	TGTGCCAGCAGTTCGGGGGACAGGACTCGGGCTTTCTTT
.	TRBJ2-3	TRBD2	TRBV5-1	CASSLGSGGGTDTQYF	TGCGCCAGCAGCTTGGGTTCCGGGGGAGGGACAGATACGCAGTATTTT
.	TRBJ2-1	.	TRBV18	CASCRAVGSYNEQFF	TGTGCCAGTTGCAGGGCAGTCGGCTCCTACAATGAGCAGTTCTTC
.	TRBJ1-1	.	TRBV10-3	CAISEVMNTEAFF	TGTGCCATCAGTGAGGTGATGAACACTGAAGCTTTCTTT
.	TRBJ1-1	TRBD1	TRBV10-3	CAISEGGQGAGEAFF	TGTGCCATCAGTGAGGGGGGACAGGGGGCTGGTGAAGCTTTCTTT
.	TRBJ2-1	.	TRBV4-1	CASSQLGVLQFF	TGCGCCAGCAGCCAGCTGGGGGTGCTGCAGTTCTTC
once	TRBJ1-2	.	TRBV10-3	CAISDTPYRDGYTF	TGTGCCATCAGTGACACTCCCTACAGGGATGGCTACACCTTC
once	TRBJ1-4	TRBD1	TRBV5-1	CASSRDRGQEKLFF	TGCGCCAGCAGCAGGGACAGGGGGCAGGAAAAACTGTTTTTT
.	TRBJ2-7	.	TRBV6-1	CASSEVGGSSYEQYF	TGTGCCAGCAGTGAAGTCGGGGGAAGCTCCTACGAGCAGTACTTC
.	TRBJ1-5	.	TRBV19	CASSQAGSRNQPQHF	TGTGCCAGTAGTCAGGCAGGGAGTAGGAATCAGCCCCAGCATTTT
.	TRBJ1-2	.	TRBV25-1	CASRADRIFNYGYTF	TGTGCCAGCAGGGCCGATAGGATTTTTAACTATGGCTACACCTTC
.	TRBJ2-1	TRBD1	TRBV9	CASSVEDRVYNEQFF	TGTGCCAGCAGCGTAGAGGACAGGGTCTACAATGAGCAGTTCTTC
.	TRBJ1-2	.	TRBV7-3	CASSPTATAGYGYTF	TGTGCCAGCAGCCCTACTGCGACAGCCGGTTATGGCTACACCTTC
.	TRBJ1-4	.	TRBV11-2	CASSLRQGEGNEKLFF	TGTGCCAGCAGCTTAAGGCAGGGCGAGGGTAATGAAAAACTGTTTTTT
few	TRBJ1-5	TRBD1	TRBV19	CASKTGYNQPQHF	TGTGCCAGTAAGACAGGGTACAATCAGCCCCAGCATTTT
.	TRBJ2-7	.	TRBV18	CASSPGGLGSSYEQYF	TGTGCCAGCTCACCAGGTGGTCTAGGGAGCTCCTACGAGCAGTACTTC
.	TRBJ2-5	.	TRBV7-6	CASSFGPLETQYF	TGTGCCAGCAGCTTTGGGCCCCTGGAGACCCAGTACTTC
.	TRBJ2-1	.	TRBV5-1	CASSPPGTYNEQFF	TGCGCCAGCAGCCCCCCAGGGACCTACAATGAGCAGTTCTTC
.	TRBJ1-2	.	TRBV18	CASSPGTGPEGYTF	TGTGCCAGCTCCCCCGGAACCGGCCCTGAGGGCTACACCTTC
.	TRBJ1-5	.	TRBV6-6	CASSPGTAQPQHF	TGTGCCAGCAGTCCAGGGACGGCTCAGCCCCAGCATTTT
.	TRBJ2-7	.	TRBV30	CAWSTGSEQYF	TGTGCCTGGAGTACGGGTAGCGAGCAGTACTTC
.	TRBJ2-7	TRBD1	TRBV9	CASSVGQGATYEQYF	TGTGCCAGCAGCGTGGGACAGGGGGCGACCTACGAGCAGTACTTC
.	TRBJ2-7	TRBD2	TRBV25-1	CASRRGTSGF	TGTGCCAGCAGGAGAGGGACTAGCGGCTTC
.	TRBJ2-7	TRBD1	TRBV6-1	CASRLQGAGHEQYF	TGTGCCAGCAGACTACAGGGGGCAGGCCACGAGCAGTACTTC
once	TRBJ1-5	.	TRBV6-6	CASSSGTSNQPQHF	TGTGCCAGCAGCTCCGGGACAAGCAATCAGCCCCAGCATTTT
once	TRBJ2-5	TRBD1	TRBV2	CASSEWDRDPETQYF	TGTGCCAGCAGTGAATGGGACAGGGACCCAGAGACCCAGTACTTC
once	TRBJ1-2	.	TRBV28	CASTISAGLIYGYTF	TGTGCCAGCACCATTTCAGCGGGTTTAATCTATGGCTACACCTTC
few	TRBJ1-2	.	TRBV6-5	CASSQFASGTYGYTF	TGTGCCAGCAGTCAATTCGCGTCCGGGACCTATGGCTACACCTTC
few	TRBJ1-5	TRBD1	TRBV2	CASSFRDRNQPQHF	TGTGCCAGCAGTTTCCGGGACAGGAATCAGCCCCAGCATTTT
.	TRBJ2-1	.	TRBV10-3	CAISALRDKQFF	TGTGCCATCAGCGCCCTCCGGGACAAGCAGTTCTTC
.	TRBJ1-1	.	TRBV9	CASSVGGRGGEGTEAFF	TGTGCCAGCAGCGTAGGGGGTCGCGGGGGCGAAGGCACTGAAGCTTTCTTT
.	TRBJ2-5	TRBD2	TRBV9	CASSAWAGGPETQYF	TGTGCCAGCAGCGCCTGGGCGGGGGGGCCAGAGACCCAGTACTTC
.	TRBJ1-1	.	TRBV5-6	CASSQGAGLNTEAFF	TGTGCCAGCAGCCAAGGTGCGGGCTTGAACACTGAAGCTTTCTTT
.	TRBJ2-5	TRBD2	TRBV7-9	CASSSSGTSGREETQYF	TGTGCCAGCAGCTCTTCCGGGACTAGCGGGAGGGAAGAGACCCAGTACTTC
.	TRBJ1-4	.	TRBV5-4	CASSTGLSNEKLFF	TGTGCCAGCAGCACGGGACTCAGTAATGAAAAACTGTTTTTT
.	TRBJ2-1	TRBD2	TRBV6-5	CASGRKSGSYNEQFF	TGTGCCAGCGGGAGGAAAAGCGGGAGCTACAATGAGCAGTTCTTC
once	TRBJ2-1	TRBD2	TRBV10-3	CAISGGLAGDNYNEQFF	TGTGCCATCAGTGGCGGACTAGCGGGAGACAACTACAATGAGCAGTTCTTC
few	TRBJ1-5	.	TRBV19	CASSILGDGNQPQHF	TGTGCCAGTAGTATACTAGGGGACGGCAATCAGCCCCAGCATTTT
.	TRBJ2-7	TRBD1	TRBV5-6	CASSLGDRVSGQYF	TGTGCCAGCAGCTTGGGGGACAGGGTTTCGGGGCAGTACTTC
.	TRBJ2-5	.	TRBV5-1	CASSLDPRETQYF	TGCGCCAGCAGCTTGGATCCCAGGGAGACCCAGTACTTC
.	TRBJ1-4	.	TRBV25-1	CASSEGGAVGAEKLFF	TGTGCCAGCAGTGAAGGAGGGGCAGTGGGGGCTGAAAAACTGTTTTTT
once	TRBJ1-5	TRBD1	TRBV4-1	CASSHRVGGGQPQHF	TGCGCCAGCAGCCATAGAGTAGGGGGCGGGCAGCCCCAGCATTTT
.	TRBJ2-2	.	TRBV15	CATSSGVNTGELFF	TGTGCCACCAGTTCGGGGGTCAACACCGGGGAGCTGTTTTTT
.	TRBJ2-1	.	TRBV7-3	CASSPAGYNEQFF	TGTGCCAGCAGCCCGGCTGGATACAATGAGCAGTTCTTC
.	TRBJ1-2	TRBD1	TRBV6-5	CASSYLTGVGYTF	TGTGCCAGCAGTTACTTGACAGGGGTCGGCTACACCTTC
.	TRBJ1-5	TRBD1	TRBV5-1	CASSLGDRGRNQPQHF	TGCGCCAGCAGCTTGGGGGACAGGGGACGGAATCAGCCCCAGCATTTT
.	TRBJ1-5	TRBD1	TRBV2	CASSGGQSNQPQHF	TGTGCCAGCAGTGGGGGACAGAGCAATCAGCCCCAGCATTTT
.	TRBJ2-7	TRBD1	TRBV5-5	CASSSPRGPAYEQYF	TGTGCCAGCAGCTCCCCGAGGGGGCCGGCTTACGAGCAGTACTTC
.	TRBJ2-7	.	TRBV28	CASSPGLRRYWPYEQYF	TGTGCCAGCAGTCCCGGACTGAGACGGTATTGGCCCTACGAGCAGTACTTC
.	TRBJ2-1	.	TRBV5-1	CASSPRQYYNEQFF	TGCGCCAGCAGCCCCCGGCAGTACTACAATGAGCAGTTCTTC
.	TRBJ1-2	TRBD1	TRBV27	CASSPGQGPIRGYTF	TGTGCCAGCAGTCCGGGACAGGGACCGATCCGAGGCTACACCTTC